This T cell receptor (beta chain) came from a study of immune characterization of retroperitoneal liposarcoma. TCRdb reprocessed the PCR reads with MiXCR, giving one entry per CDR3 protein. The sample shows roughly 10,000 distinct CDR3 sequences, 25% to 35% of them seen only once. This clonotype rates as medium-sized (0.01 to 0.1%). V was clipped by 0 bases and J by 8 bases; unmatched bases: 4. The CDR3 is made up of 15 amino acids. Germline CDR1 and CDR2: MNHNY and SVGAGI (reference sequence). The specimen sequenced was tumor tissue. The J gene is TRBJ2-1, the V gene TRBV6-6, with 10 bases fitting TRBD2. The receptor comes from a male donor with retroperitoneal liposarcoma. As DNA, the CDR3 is TGTGCCAGCAGTTACTCCAGCGGGGGGGCCCATGAGCAGTTCTTC. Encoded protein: CASSYSSGGAHEQFF.